What follows describes a single TCR beta chain. It has no known antigen specificity. Base quality data are lacking; no much larger clone is found one base away. From the cysteine through the phenylalanine, the CDR3 covers 14 amino acids. Only the CDR3 DNA stays, 42 bases, in frame from base 1. V lost 2 bases and J lost 5 bases; the stretch between them is 13 bases long. Looking up the germline V gene (reference sequence) yields CDR1 SEHNR and CDR2 FQNEAQ. TCRdb shows the sequencer as Illumina HiSeq 1500. TCRdb cleaned the public reads at Q25 with fastp, built clones with MiXCR and kept in-frame beta chains. Every CDR3 protein is listed once, alongside the most common genes and DNA of its rows. For this sample there are approximately 590,000 distinct CDR3 sequences; roughly 42% appear just once. 40% to 60% of the sample lies in the top ten. The source of the sample is a study of T cell repertoires in cytomegalovirus infection (dated by TCRdb to between 2019 and 2020). Regarding the research as a whole: Alongside well-studied HLA-B-restricted epitopes, the peptide stimulations were aimed at recently identified HLA-C-restricted CMV epitopes, whose presentation resists viral immunomodulation. Because public TCR beta signatures pointed to carriage of CMV infection together with the matching HLA type, the HLA type of each donor mattered for the analysis. What the research found in general, with its limitations: The ex vivo response was dominated by HLA-C-restricted CMV-specific TCR beta clonotypes, and the single most frequent clonotype in two of eight donors was supplied by these HLA-C-restricted clonotypes. In both this cohort and an independent cohort of more than 350 donors, the cumulative frequency of public TCR beta family members distinguished carriers of CMV infection plus the relevant HLA type.

The treatment or condition label, as the study defines it: in vitro stimulation with specific CMV peptide epitopes to enrich CMV-specific T cells. The sequenced sample was cultured PBMCs, obtained from culture after CMV antigen stimulation. The TCR originated in a human donor in good health (CMV status not recorded). Some clones in this sample may be carry-over from other donors' samples. The sequence joins TRBV7-9 to TRBJ2-7, with the D gene uncertain. The DNA sequence reads TGTGCCAGCAGCTTAAATCAAGGTACCAACGAGCAGTACTTC. The encoded protein is CASSLNQGTNEQYF. Supplemented by the reference TRBV7-9 and TRBJ2-7 proteins around the CDR3, the complete variable domain is DTGVSQNPRHKITKRGQNVTFRCDPISEHNRLYWYRQTLGQGPEFLTYFQNEAQLEKSRLLSDRFSAERPKGSFSTLEIQRTEQGDSAMYLCASSLNQGTNEQYFGPGTRLTVT.